Included here is one T cell receptor (beta chain) sequence, with context. This clone occurred a few times. It lacks a known antigen. Per-base quality was not reported, and no clone a single base away is much larger than it. The cohort consisted of hundreds of healthy bone marrow donors. All cohort members were sampled while nominally healthy, although unrecorded immune exposures were likely present. The donor tested CMV seropositive, placing the donor among the approximately 290 seropositive members of the cohort. A peripheral blood sample was collected from each donor, and TCR beta sequencing was performed on peripheral blood mononuclear cells. The Qiagen DNeasy Blood Extraction Kit was used to extract genomic DNA from the blood cell samples. The library relied on the immunoSEQ multiplex PCR assay. For the multiplex PCR, a mixture combining 60 forward primers for TCR Vbeta segments and 13 reverse primers for TCR Jbeta segments was used. The CDR3 region of rearranged TCR beta genes was amplified from genomic DNA by a multiplex PCR assay. The Illumina HiSeq System was used to sequence the amplified TCR beta libraries as 87-base-pair reads. The paper's data handling went like this. A later analysis tallied around 80 million unique TCR beta chains across the 660 or so repertoires, and around 9.9 million of those chains were shared by two or more donors. A nearest-neighbor algorithm error-corrected the raw reads and collapsed the reads into unique sequences, merging closely related sequences to remove PCR and sequencing errors. Alignment of CDR3 sequences to IMGT reference sequences was used to assign V, D and J gene segments. For a sequence to be retained, a match of at least six nucleotides was required to both a V gene segment and a J gene segment. A rearrangement counted as productive if the CDR3 had no stop codons and remained in frame with V and J, and every other rearrangement counted as non-productive. Following IMGT convention, CDR3 was defined as the stretch from the second conserved V-encoded cysteine up to the conserved J-encoded phenylalanine. The earlier analysis of fewer than 750 of the donors excluded sequences that lacked an unambiguous match to a single V gene segment. In an earlier analysis of 450 to 750 of the donors, a V segment was called functional when productive rearrangements were above 56.7%, and segregating when the standard deviation between donors exceeded 5%. A statistical classification framework was built to diagnose cytomegalovirus status from the catalog of TCR beta chain sequences. In a later analysis, TCR nucleotide sequences were compared against IMGT/GENE-DB human TR gene sequences so that V and J genes could be assigned. The TCRdist pipeline was used in a later analysis to assign CDR3 sequences and most-parsimonious VDJ recombination scenarios. In a later analysis, each TCR beta chain was defined by its CDR3 amino acid sequence together with its V-gene family, and reads without a unique V-gene family were excluded. To address suspected cross-contamination and a sequencing artifact, a later analysis removed under 600 highly shared, low-generation-probability nucleotide sequences. For each public chain, a later analysis derived a clonal expansion index from normalized ranks of inferred template counts within each repertoire. A later analysis computed generation probabilities with a VDJ recombination model fitted to out-of-frame rearrangements, and checked the results against IGoR. Hypergeometric tests were used in a later analysis to score TCR-TCR, TCR-HLA and TCR-CMV co-occurrence, with a repertoire-size bias correction applied to the TCR pairs. To estimate false discovery rates, a later analysis permuted the HLA or CMV assignments 20 times. In a later analysis, co-occurring TCRs were grouped using DBSCAN, and TCRdist sequence similarity was added for clustering within HLA-allele-positive subsets. Co-occurrence clustering excluded repertoires with fewer than 30,000 or more than 120,000 public chains, plus five with anomalous nucleotide sharing. Not all clones reach the TCRdb copy of this immuneACCESS table, which keeps in-frame sequences only. Checked studies attribute under half of the gap to unresolved V genes and leave the rest unexplained. V and J calls and clone size are those listed in that table; D and trimming were worked out from the DNA. The sample table shows 100,000 to 150,000 clones, and about 73% are seen once. 2.1% of the sample rests with the top ten.

The entry originates in a study of cytomegalovirus exposure and HLA in healthy donors (dated by TCRdb to between 2016 and 2019). With respect to the entire study: An earlier analysis of approximately 640 of the donors reported roughly 300 Gb of sequence data and about 100 million unique TCR beta sequences from roughly 180 million T cells. Roughly 300 gigabases of sequencing data and approximately 91 million unique TCR sequences made up an early release that covered 500 to 650 HLA-typed donors. Of the roughly 400 genotyped donors, over 65% fell in the genetic ancestry cluster associated with self-reported Caucasian donors. The study aimed to test whether cataloging public T cell receptors could reveal signatures of past pathogen exposure. Using immunosequencing, the study profiled T cell repertoires from about 650 subjects and related those repertoires to cytomegalovirus serostatus. Along with the approximately 650-subject first cohort, a separate validation cohort of over a hundred different subjects was used. To predict cytomegalovirus infection status, the study combined high-throughput TCR immunosequencing, statistical association of individual TCRs with disease status, and machine learning. A later analysis re-examined previously published TCR beta repertoires from just over 650 donors and added high-resolution HLA genotyping to investigate patterns of TCR occurrence. The later analysis used no new phenotypic data to find candidate immune exposures, relying instead on TCR beta sequences and their occurrence across donors. An earlier analysis of 587 of the donors applied high-throughput TCR beta sequencing to assess whether each TCR beta V gene segment acted as functional or pseudogenic. Donor age, sex, ethnicity and CMV serostatus were compiled together with the repertoire data. A later genetic analysis took genome-wide SNP genotypes for about 55% of the roughly 670 donors and used that subset as a discovery cohort. All discovery cohort repertoires had been generated on a single sequencing platform. Class I and class II HLA loci were covered by the typing at four-digit resolution. Typing coverage differed by locus: A, B, C, DRB1 and DQB1 were typed in roughly 620-630 donors, DQA1 in 500 to 550, DPA1 in around 580, and DPB1 in 400 to 480. Roughly five DR-DQ haplotypes were treated as single units for association and clustering because of strong linkage in the cohort. On average, around 230,000 unique TCR beta nucleotide sequences were sequenced per donor among more than 350 genotyped donors of the cohort, with roughly 20% of those sequences being non-productive.

General conclusions and limits of the study: The authors suggested that the approach could potentially be generalized to other disease states and immunological phenotypes. V-gene and J-gene trimming of TCR beta chains was associated with a missense DCLRE1C variant in a later genetic analysis, and the association was replicated in an independent cohort. Because HLA typing was missing for some donors at each locus, association tests included only the typed subset. Broadly in line with IMGT annotations, most TCR beta V segments showed up in productive rearrangements about 87% or about 30% of the time in an earlier analysis of approximately 600 of the donors. The only immune exposure information available for the cohort was CMV serostatus. In the study, some 160 TCR beta chains were listed as associated with cytomegalovirus. At a false discovery rate of 0.05, a later analysis linked about 17,000 TCR beta sequences to specific HLA alleles. Assigning TCR associations to individual alleles was difficult when HLA alleles, especially DR and DQ, strongly co-occurred. Correlated functional status among segregating V segments might reflect linkage disequilibrium, but an unknown experimental factor could not be ruled out. Most TCR sequences were observed very rarely across donors, whereas some public TCRs were present in many individuals. In a later analysis, the rate of TCR association differed among HLA loci, with DRB1 alleles having the most associated TCRs and HLA-C alleles having the fewest. Cytomegalovirus status was reported to be diagnosed by the classifier with high specificity and sensitivity in both the original and validation cohorts. Most CMV-associated TCR beta chains appeared to be HLA-restricted in a later analysis, and the HLA associations seemed to be driven largely by CMV exposure. According to a later genetic analysis, donors in an Asian-associated ancestry cluster had fewer N-insertions in productive TCRs than the approximately 670-donor mean. Roughly 17 rarely observed V segments, including chromosome 9 orphons, were excluded from the earlier analysis of approximately 500 of the donors because counts were too low. Sequencing depth was assumed to be roughly uniform across donors in the presence/absence analyses, though that assumption may not hold. A further reported finding was that TCR beta sequences accurately predicted the HLA-A and HLA-B alleles for most subjects in the first cohort. In vitro tests confirmed that three of the cytomegalovirus-associated TCR beta chains recognize cytomegalovirus antigens. According to a later analysis, parvovirus B19, influenza, CMV and Epstein-Barr virus appeared linked to several top co-occurrence clusters. This cohort had only TCR beta chains sequenced, and the lack of alpha or paired-chain data limited which features could be detected. The sequencing pipeline was judged likely to have produced a cluster of highly shared sequence variants as a technical artifact. A later analysis found that HLA-associated TCR beta chains were more clonally expanded and had lower generation probabilities than equally common non-associated chains.

The source of this sequence is a woman aged 40 to 50 in good health and CMV-seropositive. Sequenced material: PBMCs.

The CDR3 protein: CATSRGVSDGNTEAFF. The nucleotide sequence reads TGTGCCACCAGCAGGGGAGTTTCGGACGGGAACACTGAAGCTTTCTTT. The rearranged segments are TRBV15 and TRBJ1-1, with no reliable assignment of the D segment. In the germline V gene (reference sequence), CDR1 corresponds to LNHNV and CDR2 to YYDKDF. The V end loses 3 bases and the J end loses 1 base, and a stretch of 15 bases separates them. The CDR3 runs 16 residues from the cysteine to the phenylalanine. The sequence is cut down to CDR3 DNA, 48 bases in frame from base 1.